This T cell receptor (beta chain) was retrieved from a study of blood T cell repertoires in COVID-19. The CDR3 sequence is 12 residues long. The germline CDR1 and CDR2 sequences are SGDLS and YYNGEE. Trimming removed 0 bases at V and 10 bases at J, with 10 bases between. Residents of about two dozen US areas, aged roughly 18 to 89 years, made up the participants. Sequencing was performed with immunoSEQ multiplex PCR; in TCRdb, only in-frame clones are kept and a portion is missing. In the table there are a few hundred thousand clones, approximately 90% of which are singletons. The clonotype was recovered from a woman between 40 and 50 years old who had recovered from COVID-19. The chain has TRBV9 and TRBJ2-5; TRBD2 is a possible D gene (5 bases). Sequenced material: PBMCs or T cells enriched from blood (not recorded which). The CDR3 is CASSVDTSHQYF. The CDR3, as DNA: TGTGCCAGCAGCGTAGATACTAGTCACCAGTACTTC.